One sample yielded the 32 T cell receptor beta chains listed below, sequenced in a study of shared clonotypes between healthy human individuals. The method was immunoSEQ multiplex PCR; TCRdb's version includes in-frame clones alone and lacks a portion of them. Of fewer than 700,000 clones listed, around 80% were seen once; the top ten hold around 13%. Material for sequencing was PBMCs. The receptors derive from a woman in her thirties or forties in good health. Some clones in this sample may be carry-over from other donors' samples.

The chain is built from TRBV7-9 and TRBJ2-7; no firm D call. CDR1 is SEHNR, CDR2 FQNEAQ, per germline (reference sequence). V was pared by 5 bases and J by 4 bases, with 12 bases between. The CDR3 is 13 residues long. CDR3 residues: CASSLRTEYEQYF. The CDR3 region has the DNA TGTGCCAGCAGCCTCCGAACCGAGTACGAGCAGTACTTC.

The V gene is TRBV6-4, the J gene TRBJ2-3; 10 bases fit TRBD1. Per germline, CDR1 MRHNA and CDR2 SNTAGT. V dropped 0 bases and J dropped 1; count of bases not matched to a gene: 4. The CDR3 has 17 amino acids. Written as DNA, the CDR3 is TGTGCCAGCAGTGACTCTTCGACAGGGGGCGGCACAGATACGCAGTATTTT. The encoded protein is CASSDSSTGGGTDTQYF.

This clone has only a few counts. The chain carries TRBV7-9 and TRBJ2-1, with a weak D call TRBD1 (5 bases). Looked up from germline, CDR1 is SEHNR and CDR2 is FQNEAQ (reference sequence). This CDR3 contains 15 residues. The V end was cut by 1 base, the J end by 7 bases, with 14 bases between. DNA for the CDR3: TGTGCCAGCAGCTTAGTAGGGGCCAGGGTGAATGAGCAGTTCTTC. Translation gives CASSLVGARVNEQFF.

The chain joins TRBV29-1 to TRBJ1-2; no firm D call. V was shortened by 1 base and J by 5 bases, with 14 bases between the two germline ends. Germline V lookup: CDR1 SQVTM, CDR2 ANQGSEA. The CDR3 length is 14 residues. The CDR3 loop is CSVEAGVSRYGYTF. In DNA, the CDR3 is TGCAGCGTTGAAGCGGGTGTATCGAGGTATGGCTACACCTTC.

This clone was counted between two and nine times. The chain carries TRBV27 and TRBJ2-1, with no clear D. This CDR3 comprises 14 residues. V was pared by 5 bases and J by 6 bases, with 14 bases between. Germline CDR1 and CDR2: MNHEY and SMNVEV (reference sequence). CDR3 region: CASSLMAGSNEQFF. The CDR3 DNA follows: TGTGCCAGCAGTCTGATGGCTGGGTCCAATGAGCAGTTCTTC.

The J gene is TRBJ1-5, the V gene TRBV7-8; 8 nucleotides agree with TRBD1. The V gene end was trimmed by 3 bases and the J gene end by 3 bases; junction bases not matched to a gene: 7. This CDR3 is 16 amino acids long. Germline values: CDR1 SGHVS, CDR2 FQNEAQ. CDR3 sequence reads: CASSFNAGGVNQPQHF. Written as DNA, the CDR3 is TGTGCCAGCAGCTTTAACGCAGGGGGCGTCAATCAGCCCCAGCATTTT.

The rearrangement uses TRBV14 and TRBJ2-2; 9 bases match TRBD2. The germline CDR1 and CDR2 sequences are SGHDN and FVKESK. This CDR3 region has 17 residues. With V trimmed by 1 base and J by 3 bases, 6 bases remained unmatched. The CDR3 loop is CASSQGTPSGDTGELFF. The CDR3 DNA sequence: TGTGCCAGCAGCCAAGGTACACCTAGCGGGGACACCGGGGAGCTGTTTTTT.

The chain combines TRBV6-4 with TRBJ2-3, with 10 bases fitting TRBD2. V lost 4 bases, J lost 1 base, and 2 bases stayed unmatched. Germline V gene data show CDR1 as MRHNA and CDR2 as SNTAGT. This CDR3 is built from 15 residues. This CDR3 reads CASSVLAGGTDTQYF. The DNA of the CDR3 is TGTGCCAGCAGTGTTCTAGCGGGGGGCACAGATACGCAGTATTTT.

This clone was seen a handful of times. The rearrangement uses TRBV2 and TRBJ1-2; TRBD1 matches 7 bases. V lost 11 bases, J lost 4 bases, and 13 bases stayed unmatched. The CDR3 length is 14 residues. Germline CDR1 SNHLY, CDR2 FYNNEI. CDR3 nucleotide sequence: TGTGCCTTTCAGACAGGGAGTGAATCCTATGGCTACACCTTC. Protein sequence: CAFQTGSESYGYTF.

The chain joins TRBV4-1 to TRBJ2-3; D gene unclear. Trimming left V 4 bases short and J 4 bases short, with 18 bases between. The CDR3 is made up of 16 amino acids. Germline V gives CDR1 MGHRA, CDR2 YSYEKL. In nucleotides, the CDR3 is TGCGCCAGCAGCCCCACAATGGCTGCGCCCTCAGATACGCAGTATTTT. This gives the protein CASSPTMAAPSDTQYF.

The rearrangement uses TRBV6-5 and TRBJ2-1, with a tentative D call TRBD2 (5 bases). V was shortened by 0 bases and J by 6 bases, with 15 bases between the two germline ends. Looked up from germline, CDR1 is MNHEY and CDR2 is SVGAGI. This CDR3 contains 16 residues. CDR3 region: CASSYSREGGGNEQFF. The CDR3 coding sequence is TGTGCCAGCAGTTACTCGAGAGAAGGAGGAGGCAATGAGCAGTTCTTC.

J is TRBJ2-2 and V is TRBV4-1; TRBD1 is a possible D gene (5 bases). This CDR3 has 14 residues. The V gene lost 0 bases and the J gene lost 5 bases, with 7 bases spanning the gap. Germline CDR1 and CDR2: MGHRA and YSYEKL. The CDR3: CASSQEKGTGELFF. The CDR3 DNA is TGCGCCAGCAGCCAAGAGAAGGGGACCGGGGAGCTGTTTTTT.

The CDR3 DNA sequence: TGTGCCAGCAGTGGTGGACAGGGCGGCTATGGCTACACCTTC. This codes for CASSGGQGGYGYTF. This rearrangement joins TRBV2 to TRBJ1-2, with 8 positions matching TRBD1. Losses at the gene ends were 4 bases for V and 4 bases for J; bases not matched to a gene: 5. Germline CDR1 is SNHLY and CDR2 is FYNNEI. This CDR3 is built from 14 residues.

The chain has TRBV2 and TRBJ2-7, with TRBD1 matching over 9 bases. Trimming took 7 bases from V and 3 from J; bases not matched to a gene: 4. Germline lookup yields CDR1 SNHLY and CDR2 FYNNEI. CDR3 size: 13 residues. CDR3 sequence reads: CASTSTGGYEQYF. The CDR3 nucleotides read TGTGCCAGCACCTCGACAGGGGGCTACGAGCAGTACTTC.

This clone was picked up a small number of times. The identical CDR3 is also encoded by other nucleotide sequences in the sample. The chain is built from TRBV6-5 and TRBJ1-1; D is undetermined. Germline CDR1 and CDR2: MNHEY and SVGAGI. The CDR3 loop spans 13 amino acids. V lost 0 bases, J lost 0 bases, and 2 bases lay in between. CDR3 DNA: TGTGCCAGCAGTTACTCCTTGAACACTGAAGCTTTCTTT. As protein: CASSYSLNTEAFF.

Concerning this clone: A far larger clone is just one base off, so this is likely a read error. The CDR3 end shows no conserved phenylalanine or tryptophan, and so a read error is likely. The V gene is TRBV27, the J gene TRBJ1-2; TRBD1 matches 7 bases. Trimming took 0 bases from V and 4 from J; bases not matched to a gene: 5. CDR1 MNHEY and CDR2 SMNVEV come from the germline V gene (reference sequence). The CDR3 has 15 amino acids. CDR3 sequence reads: CASSLSQGVGYGYTS. The CDR3 nucleotides are TGTGCCAGCAGTTTATCGCAGGGGGTGGGCTATGGCTACACCTCC.

This clone came up many times. The V call is TRBV6-6, the J call TRBJ1-5; D remains unclear. Trimming took 2 bases from V and 0 from J, leaving 8 bases between them. The CDR3 spans 15 residues. The germline V gene encodes CDR1 MNHNY and CDR2 SVGAGI (reference sequence). The CDR3 loop is CASSYEGYSNQPQHF. Written as DNA, the CDR3 is TGTGCCAGCAGTTACGAGGGCTATAGCAATCAGCCCCAGCATTTT.

The rearrangement joins TRBV19 to TRBJ2-1; 7 positions agree with TRBD2. This CDR3 region has 15 residues. Germline CDR1 and CDR2: LNHDA and SQIVND (reference sequence). The V segment lost 7 bases and the J segment 0 bases; nucleotides outside the gene matches: 6. CDR3: CASKGLPSSYNEQFF. For the CDR3, the DNA is TGTGCCAGTAAGGGACTACCCTCCTCCTACAATGAGCAGTTCTTC.

This chain joins TRBV5-4 and TRBJ1-2, with TRBD1 identical over 8 bases. The junction had 2 bases not matched to a gene; V was cut back by 0 bases and J by 7 bases. The CDR3 runs to 13 residues. Per germline, CDR1 SGHNT and CDR2 YYREEE (reference sequence). DNA for the CDR3: TGTGCCAGCAGCTTGGAGACAGGGGTTGGCTACACCTTC. It yields the protein CASSLETGVGYTF.

This clone was picked up one time. V gene TRBV7-9 combines with J gene TRBJ2-1; D is uncertain. This CDR3 is 14 amino acids long. The ends were cut back, 0 bases at V and 7 bases at J, with 10 bases in the middle. Germline lookup yields CDR1 SEHNR and CDR2 FQNEAQ (reference sequence). The CDR3 bases are TGTGCCAGCAGCTTAGCGACCGCGGTGAATGAGCAGTTCTTC. Protein sequence: CASSLATAVNEQFF.

This chain connects TRBV2 to TRBJ2-7; the D gene is possibly TRBD2 (5 bases). Trimming pared 7 bases from V and 2 bases from J, leaving 9 bases between. From germline, CDR1 is SNHLY and CDR2 FYNNEI. The CDR3 contains 12 residues. As DNA, the CDR3 is TGTGCCAGCATTAGCGCGACCTACGAGCAGTACTTC. It specifies CASISATYEQYF.

The chain has TRBV5-4 and TRBJ1-1; D possibly corresponds to TRBD1 (6 bases). V dropped 4 bases and J dropped 10 bases, with 14 bases sitting between them. The CDR3 has 12 amino acids. Germline V lookup: CDR1 SGHNT, CDR2 YYREEE (reference sequence). CDR3 region: CASSKVEGVAFF. CDR3 bases: TGTGCCAGCAGCAAGGTTGAGGGGGTAGCTTTCTTT.

The chain employs TRBV7-9 and TRBJ2-2; 7 bases agree with TRBD1. The CDR3 has 14 residues. The ends lost 4 bases at V and 8 bases at J; junction bases unmatched: 7. Germline-derived CDR1 and CDR2 are SEHNR and FQNEAQ (reference sequence). In DNA, the CDR3 is TGTGCCAGCAGCTCCGAACAGGGGCGTGGGGAGCTGTTTTTT. Its translation: CASSSEQGRGELFF.

This chain joins TRBV6-5 and TRBJ2-3; D is unresolved. The V end was cut by 2 bases, the J end by 2 bases, with 8 bases between. The CDR3 totals 14 residues. Germline V gives CDR1 MNHEY, CDR2 SVGAGI. The chain's CDR3 is CASSYGVATDTQYF. The CDR3 DNA reads TGTGCCAGCAGTTACGGGGTCGCCACAGATACGCAGTATTTT.

The chain carries TRBV6-6 and TRBJ2-2; 8 positions agree with TRBD2. Losses at the gene ends were 6 bases for V and 6 bases for J; bases not matched to a gene: 3. Germline V gene sequence: CDR1 MNHNY, CDR2 SVGAGI (reference sequence). The CDR3 is 13 amino acids. CDR3 region: CASSGRAPGELFF. In DNA form, the CDR3 reads TGTGCCAGCAGCGGGAGGGCCCCCGGGGAGCTGTTTTTT.

For this clone: Different DNA sequences within this sample yield the same CDR3. This sequence joins TRBV4-1 and TRBJ2-1; perhaps TRBD2 as D (6 bases). V lost 4 bases, J lost 0 bases, and 10 bases lay in between. The length of the CDR3 is 15 residues. The V gene's germline CDR1 is MGHRA and CDR2 YSYEKL. CDR3 region: CASSPRENSYNEQFF. CDR3 nucleotide sequence: TGCGCCAGCAGCCCCCGGGAGAACTCCTACAATGAGCAGTTCTTC.

This clone was recorded at least ten times. Other nucleotide sequences in the sample specify the same CDR3. This sequence joins TRBV29-1 and TRBJ2-5; 10 bases match TRBD1. Looked up from germline, CDR1 is SQVTM and CDR2 is ANQGSEA. The junction had 5 bases not matched to a gene; V was cut back by 5 bases and J by 5 bases. The CDR3 sequence is 13 residues long. The CDR3 DNA is TGCAGCGTTTCTGGGACAGGGGCGGAGACCCAGTACTTC. Protein: CSVSGTGAETQYF.

The V call is TRBV11-3, the J call TRBJ2-2, with TRBD1 matching 11 bases. The length of the CDR3 is 16 residues. The germline CDR1 and CDR2 sequences are SGHNT and YENEEA. With V trimmed by 5 bases and J by 6 bases, 8 bases remained unmatched. The CDR3 DNA is TGTGCCAGCAGCCCCCGGGACAGGGGGTCCGCCGGGGAGCTGTTTTTT. Translation: CASSPRDRGSAGELFF.

The rearrangement links TRBV4-2 to TRBJ1-4; tentative D call: TRBD1 (6 bases). This CDR3 has 15 residues. V lost 0 bases to trimming and J lost 8 bases, with 13 bases between them. Germline CDR1 LGHNA, CDR2 YNFKEQ. This CDR3 is CASSQDRGGWEKLFF. DNA for the CDR3: TGTGCCAGCAGCCAAGATCGAGGGGGATGGGAAAAACTGTTTTTT.

The chain combines TRBV30 with TRBJ2-7, with 7 bases that match TRBD1. The germline CDR1 and CDR2 sequences are GTSNPN and SVGIG (reference sequence). The V and J ends lost 3 bases and 3 bases, in that order; junction bases with no gene match: 14. This CDR3 is 16 amino acids long. CDR3 loop: CAWSPSRTGLIYEQYF. In DNA, the CDR3 is TGTGCCTGGAGCCCCTCTCGGACAGGCTTAATCTACGAGCAGTACTTC.

This clone was counted a few times. The CDR3 is CASSILGEGSQPQHF. The DNA of the CDR3 is TGTGCCAGTAGTATATTGGGAGAAGGTAGTCAGCCCCAGCATTTT. The chain employs TRBV19 and TRBJ1-5; D ambiguous. CDR1 is LNHDA, CDR2 SQIVND, per germline (reference sequence). The CDR3 extends over 15 amino acids. V was clipped by 2 bases and J by 6 bases, with 14 bases between them.

In the case of this clone: This clone may be a read error of a much larger clone one base away. The V call is TRBV28, the J call TRBJ2-7, with TRBD2 identical over 11 bases. The germline CDR1 and CDR2 sequences are MDHEN and SYDVKM. This CDR3 region has 15 residues. CDR3 amino acids: CASRTRLAGIYEQCF. The CDR3 DNA is TGTGCCAGCAGGACACGACTAGCGGGAATTTACGAGCAGTGCTTC.